The rows below give T cell receptor beta chains drawn from one sample of a study of post-analysis software for immune sequencing data. TCRdb used MiXCR to reprocess the PCR reads, holding one entry per CDR3 protein. Found here are 350,000 to 450,000 distinct CDR3 sequences, more than 30% of them singletons; the top ten hold 6.5% to 8%. Sequenced: blood. The receptors stem from a girl aged 2-10 years with multiple sclerosis. Each CDR3 is given with its conserved first and last residue. Each record gives: J gene, D gene, V gene, CDR3 protein. The D gene is left open where the match is weak.

>TRBJ1-2|TRBD1|TRBV2
CASSGRQGALYGYTF
>TRBJ2-7|.|TRBV6-2/TRBV6-3
CASSYSGSGYEQYF
>TRBJ2-1|.|TRBV5-1
CASGELYNEQFF
>TRBJ1-6|.|TRBV5-5
CASRRVVAGLRAPLHF
>TRBJ2-1|TRBD2|TRBV7-2
CASSGLAGINEQFF
>TRBJ2-7|.|TRBV28
CASSLFPRWEQYF
>TRBJ2-5|TRBD2|TRBV7-7
CASSSGLAVNQETQYF
>TRBJ2-7|.|TRBV25-1
CASSDRGRPSSYEQYF
>TRBJ1-2|TRBD1|TRBV7-3
CASSQTGGSWGYTF
>.|.|TRBV6-5
CASSYSGTSLAYEQYF
>TRBJ1-1|TRBD1|TRBV5-1
CASSFEGARSTEAFF
>TRBJ1-5|.|TRBV5-5
CASSATNGVGGQPQHF
>TRBJ2-1|TRBD2|TRBV20-1
CSARDWGLAPNEQFF
>TRBJ1-1|.|TRBV12-3/TRBV12-4
CASSFDNTEAFF
>.|.|TRBV7-6
CASSLTPGRETQYF
>TRBJ1-2|.|TRBV27
CASSFDRTNYGYTF
>TRBJ2-5|.|TRBV6-2/TRBV6-3
CASSEGAETQYF